This T cell receptor beta chain is drawn from a study of T cells in Graves' hyperthyroidism and ophthalmopathy. Overall study results and limits: Ophthalmopathy was identified by the model a median around 6 months ahead of onset.

Amplified TCR beta CDR3 regions came from RNA transcripts. Using the HTBI primer set, a first-round RT-PCR was run on the TCR CDR3. One entry per CDR3 protein, called by TCRdb with MiXCR from the multiplex PCR reads. The top ten clones hold roughly 31% of a sample with 340,000 or so distinct CDR3 sequences, over 15% of them seen once. A remark on this clonotype: Its cognate antigen is unknown.

The length of the CDR3 is 17 residues. Germline V lookup: CDR1 MNHEY, CDR2 SVGAGI. The trim removed 2 bases at V and 7 bases at J, leaving 8 bases unmatched. This chain joins TRBV6-5 and TRBJ2-2, with 12 bases identical to TRBD2. The sequenced sample was blood. This receptor was obtained from a man aged 25-40 years with Graves' hyperthyroidism. The CDR3 sequence is CASSYLAGGTGVGELFF. The CDR3 DNA reads TGTGCCAGCAGTTACCTAGCGGGAGGGACTGGTGTCGGGGAGCTGTTTTTT.